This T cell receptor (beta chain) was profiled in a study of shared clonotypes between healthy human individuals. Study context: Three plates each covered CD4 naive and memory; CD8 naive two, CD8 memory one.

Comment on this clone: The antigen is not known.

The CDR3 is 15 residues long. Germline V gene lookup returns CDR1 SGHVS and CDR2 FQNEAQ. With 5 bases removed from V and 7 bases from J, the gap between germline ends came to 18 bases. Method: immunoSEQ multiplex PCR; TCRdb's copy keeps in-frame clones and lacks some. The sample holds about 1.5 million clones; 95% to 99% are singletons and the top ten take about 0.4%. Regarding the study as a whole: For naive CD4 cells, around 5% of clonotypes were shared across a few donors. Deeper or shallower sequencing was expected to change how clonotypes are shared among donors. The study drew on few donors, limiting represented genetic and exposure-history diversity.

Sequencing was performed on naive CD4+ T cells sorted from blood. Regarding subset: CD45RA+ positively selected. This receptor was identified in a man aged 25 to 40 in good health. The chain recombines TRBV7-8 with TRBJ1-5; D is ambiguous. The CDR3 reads CASSPRAVAEQPQHF. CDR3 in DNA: TGTGCCAGCAGCCCCCGGGCAGTGGCGGAGCAGCCCCAGCATTTT.